This TCR beta chain was documented in a study of OX40 agonist ivuxolimab in advanced cancers. Study as a whole: The treatment was a fully human IgG2 OX40 agonist, ivuxolimab. Averaging 60 years in age, with a range of roughly 23 to 80, the cohort was about 86% male.

Whole-study results and caveats: In the 0.1 to 3.0 mg/kg range, CD4+ and CD8+ blood T cells had expanded clonally by week 6. Relative to CD4+ cells, CD8+ T cells on average had more expanded clones.

This table comes from immunoSEQ multiplex PCR, and its TCRdb copy is limited to in-frame clones, with some not included. The sample consists of approximately 65,000 clones, around 90% of them appearing once. As regards this clone: Its antigen is undetermined.

Germline V gene sequence: CDR1 SGHDT, CDR2 YYEEEE. This CDR3 spans 16 amino acids. J was trimmed by 5 bases and V by 1 base; bases with no gene match: 3. This specimen was CD4+ or CD8+ T cells sorted from blood, taken in a trial of the OX40 agonist ivuxolimab. The V and J genes are TRBV5-6 and TRBJ2-2; TRBD2 matches at 12 bases. This TCR was sampled from an adult with an advanced solid tumor such as melanoma, head and neck, liver or kidney cancer. The CDR3 nucleotides read TGTGCCAGCAGCTTGTGGACTAGCGGGGTTACCGGGGAGCTGTTTTTT. The encoded protein is CASSLWTSGVTGELFF.